In this sample, the clone carrying this TCR beta chain turned up a few times. What it binds is not known. A second about 6 to 11 cycle PCR used barcoded and J-beta primers. Through a template-switch adaptor with 12 random nucleotides, each cDNA molecule received a tag. TCRdb fed the 5' RACE reads into MiXCR, producing one record per CDR3 protein. In the table there are around 1,500,000 distinct CDR3 sequences, 28% of which are singletons. The data derive from a study of blood T cells in healthy people across ages. Findings of the study overall: From one million sequenced T cells, diversity estimates were lower bounds. As naive T cell percentage varied, TCR beta diversity correlated strongly with it. The study found more naive CD4+ cells and higher diversity in long-lived than aged donors.

From germline, CDR1 is MNHNY and CDR2 SVGAGI (reference sequence). Trimming took 5 bases from V and 4 from J, leaving 11 bases between them. The CDR3 extends over 13 amino acids. This clonotype originated in a woman aged 30 to 39 in good health. The sequenced sample was blood. The chain uses TRBV6-6 and TRBJ1-2, with D tentatively TRBD1 (5 bases). Written as DNA, the CDR3 is TGTGCCAGCAGTACCTACAGGCCCTATGGCTACACCTTC. It is translated as CASSTYRPYGYTF.